Listed below are T cell receptor beta chains from one sample, sequenced in a study of T cells in Graves' hyperthyroidism and ophthalmopathy. TCRdb itself ran the multiplex PCR reads through MiXCR, one entry per CDR3 protein. Seen here are 600,000 or so distinct CDR3 sequences, around 15% observed once, and the top ten hold about an eighth. Sequencing was done on a sample of blood. These TCRs come from a woman in her 50s with Graves' ophthalmopathy. Both conserved end residues are part of each CDR3. The order of the fields is J gene, D gene, clone size, V gene, CDR3 length, CDR3 protein, CDR3 DNA. D genes are given only for firm matches. Some rows have no size entry. The others give once, few or many, or a class for an expanded clone.

j_gene: TRBJ2-5
d_gene: TRBD1
abundance: many
v_gene: TRBV20-1
len: 18
CDR3aa: CSARDLARQGSLQETQYF
CDR3nt: TGCAGTGCTAGAGACCTTGCAAGACAGGGGAGTTTACAAGAGACCCAGTACTTC

j_gene: TRBJ2-5
d_gene: -
abundance: many
v_gene: TRBV28
len: 15
CDR3aa: CASSKLGSLGETQYF
CDR3nt: TGTGCCAGCAGTAAACTCGGGAGTTTGGGAGAGACCCAGTACTTC

j_gene: TRBJ2-1
d_gene: -
abundance: -
v_gene: TRBV15
len: 15
CDR3aa: CATSRDLALTNEQFF
CDR3nt: TGTGCCACCAGCAGAGATTTAGCTTTGACGAATGAGCAGTTCTTC

j_gene: TRBJ1-2
d_gene: TRBD1
abundance: many
v_gene: TRBV30
len: 13
CDR3aa: CAWRTGTNYGYTF
CDR3nt: TGTGCCTGGAGGACAGGGACTAACTATGGCTACACCTTC

j_gene: TRBJ1-2
d_gene: TRBD1
abundance: few
v_gene: TRBV15
len: 15
CDR3aa: CATREAGTASYGYTF
CDR3nt: TGTGCCACCAGGGAAGCCGGGACAGCCTCCTATGGCTACACCTTC

j_gene: TRBJ2-7
d_gene: -
abundance: -
v_gene: TRBV4-1
len: 15
CDR3aa: CASSPLGAVKYEQYF
CDR3nt: TGCGCCAGCAGCCCCCTCGGGGCAGTAAAATACGAGCAGTACTTC

j_gene: TRBJ1-1
d_gene: TRBD1
abundance: few
v_gene: TRBV4-2
len: 16
CDR3aa: CASSADRGLVDTEAFF
CDR3nt: TGTGCCAGCAGCGCGGACAGGGGTCTGGTCGACACTGAAGCTTTCTTT

j_gene: TRBJ2-1
d_gene: -
abundance: -
v_gene: TRBV7-9
len: 17
CDR3aa: CTSGPRTRPKEYNEQSF
CDR3nt: TGTACCAGCGGCCCCCGAACTAGGCCTAAGGAGTACAATGAGCAGTCCTTC

j_gene: TRBJ2-2
d_gene: -
abundance: many
v_gene: TRBV7-9
len: 13
CDR3aa: CASSRHSTGELFF
CDR3nt: TGTGCCAGCAGCCGACACTCCACCGGGGAGCTGTTTTTT

j_gene: TRBJ2-4
d_gene: TRBD2
abundance: -
v_gene: TRBV19
len: 15
CDR3aa: CASSARGGSKNIQYF
CDR3nt: TGTGCCAGTAGTGCCCGCGGGGGAAGCAAAAACATTCAGTACTTC

j_gene: TRBJ2-5
d_gene: -
abundance: many
v_gene: TRBV6-5
len: 16
CDR3aa: CASSYGRGGIQETQYF
CDR3nt: TGTGCCAGCAGTTACGGGCGGGGAGGTATTCAAGAGACCCAGTACTTC

j_gene: TRBJ2-1
d_gene: -
abundance: many
v_gene: TRBV9
len: 15
CDR3aa: CASSVAPRVDNEQFF
CDR3nt: TGTGCCAGCAGCGTAGCTCCTAGAGTCGACAATGAGCAGTTCTTC

j_gene: TRBJ2-3
d_gene: -
abundance: many
v_gene: TRBV18
len: 14
CDR3aa: CASSRVFGTDTQYF
CDR3nt: TGTGCCAGTTCCAGGGTATTTGGGACAGATACGCAGTATTTT

j_gene: TRBJ1-4
d_gene: -
abundance: few
v_gene: TRBV20-1
len: 15
CDR3aa: CSARDHGLGSEKLFF
CDR3nt: TGCAGTGCTAGAGATCATGGGTTAGGATCTGAAAAACTGTTTTTT

j_gene: TRBJ2-1
d_gene: TRBD2
abundance: many
v_gene: TRBV18
len: 16
CDR3aa: CASSPPTSGTYNEQFF
CDR3nt: TGTGCCAGCTCACCACCGACTAGCGGGACCTACAATGAGCAGTTCTTC

j_gene: TRBJ2-2
d_gene: TRBD2
abundance: -
v_gene: TRBV19
len: 14
CDR3aa: CATREGLRAGELFF
CDR3nt: TGTGCCACCCGGGAGGGCCTTAGAGCCGGGGAGCTGTTTTTT

j_gene: TRBJ2-3
d_gene: -
abundance: many
v_gene: TRBV3-1
len: 19
CDR3aa: CASSQDEDRTRHSTDTQYF
CDR3nt: TGTGCCAGCAGCCAAGATGAGGACAGAACGAGACATAGCACAGATACGCAGTATTTT

j_gene: TRBJ2-2
d_gene: -
abundance: -
v_gene: TRBV20-1
len: 14
CDR3aa: CSARLRGLLGELFF
CDR3nt: TGCAGTGCCAGACTGCGGGGACTCCTCGGGGAGCTGTTTTTT

j_gene: TRBJ2-1
d_gene: -
abundance: many
v_gene: TRBV7-6
len: 12
CDR3aa: CASSSGNNEQFF
CDR3nt: TGTGCCAGCAGCTCCGGAAACAATGAGCAGTTCTTC

j_gene: TRBJ1-1
d_gene: -
abundance: -
v_gene: TRBV10-2
len: 15
CDR3aa: CASSAGGGGRAEAFF
CDR3nt: TGCGCCAGCAGTGCGGGGGGGGGAGGGCGGGCTGAAGCTTTCTTT

j_gene: TRBJ2-2
d_gene: -
abundance: -
v_gene: TRBV10-3
len: 16
CDR3aa: CAISVGTLGNTGELFF
CDR3nt: TGTGCCATCAGTGTCGGTACCTTGGGGAACACCGGGGAGCTGTTTTTT

j_gene: TRBJ2-1
d_gene: -
abundance: many
v_gene: TRBV10-3
len: 15
CDR3aa: CAISPGPGSYNEQFF
CDR3nt: TGTGCCATCAGCCCGGGCCCCGGATCCTACAATGAGCAGTTCTTC

j_gene: TRBJ2-1
d_gene: TRBD2
abundance: once
v_gene: TRBV2
len: 16
CDR3aa: CASSDVGLAGAAEQFF
CDR3nt: TGTGCCAGCAGTGACGTTGGGCTAGCGGGAGCGGCTGAGCAGTTCTTC

j_gene: TRBJ2-3
d_gene: TRBD2
abundance: -
v_gene: TRBV6-5
len: 18
CDR3aa: CASSFAAFSGGALDTQYF
CDR3nt: TGTGCCAGCAGTTTTGCCGCTTTTAGCGGGGGGGCCTTAGATACGCAGTATTTT

j_gene: TRBJ1-2
d_gene: TRBD1
abundance: many
v_gene: TRBV3-1
len: 15
CDR3aa: CASSPRGQPNYGYTF
CDR3nt: TGTGCCAGCAGCCCGAGGGGACAGCCTAACTATGGCTACACCTTC

j_gene: TRBJ2-7
d_gene: -
abundance: many
v_gene: TRBV28
len: 14
CDR3aa: CASSFGDRAYEQYF
CDR3nt: TGTGCCAGCAGTTTTGGGGACCGAGCTTACGAGCAGTACTTC

j_gene: TRBJ2-7
d_gene: TRBD1
abundance: -
v_gene: TRBV5-6
len: 15
CDR3aa: CASSLAPGGSYEQYF
CDR3nt: TGTGCCAGCAGCTTGGCTCCAGGGGGCTCATACGAGCAGTACTTC

j_gene: TRBJ2-1
d_gene: -
abundance: -
v_gene: TRBV12-3/TRBV12-4
len: 15
CDR3aa: CASSFWASLVNEQFF
CDR3nt: TGTGCCAGCAGTTTTTGGGCTAGTCTGGTCAATGAGCAGTTCTTC

j_gene: TRBJ2-5
d_gene: TRBD1
abundance: many
v_gene: TRBV11-3
len: 17
CDR3aa: CASSLDLRQGALETQYF
CDR3nt: TGTGCCAGCAGCTTAGATCTAAGACAGGGGGCTTTGGAGACCCAGTACTTC

j_gene: TRBJ2-7
d_gene: TRBD2
abundance: -
v_gene: TRBV30
len: 13
CDR3aa: CAWSLAGASEQYF
CDR3nt: TGTGCCTGGAGCCTAGCGGGAGCAAGCGAGCAGTACTTC

j_gene: TRBJ2-5
d_gene: TRBD2
abundance: many
v_gene: TRBV24-1
len: 19
CDR3aa: CATSDPGLAGEGGLETQYF
CDR3nt: TGTGCCACCAGTGACCCAGGACTAGCGGGAGAGGGAGGGTTGGAGACCCAGTACTTC

j_gene: TRBJ1-6
d_gene: TRBD1
abundance: few
v_gene: TRBV27
len: 19
CDR3aa: CASSFKPLGQGRNNSPLHF
CDR3nt: TGTGCCAGCAGTTTCAAACCCCTAGGACAGGGAAGAAATAATTCACCCCTCCACTTT

j_gene: TRBJ1-5
d_gene: -
abundance: -
v_gene: TRBV28
len: 15
CDR3aa: CASSLYRKIRQPQHF
CDR3nt: TGTGCCAGCAGTTTATATCGAAAAATTAGGCAGCCCCAGCATTTT

j_gene: TRBJ2-5
d_gene: TRBD2
abundance: few
v_gene: TRBV4-2
len: 16
CDR3aa: CASSQGLAEPGETQYF
CDR3nt: TGTGCCAGCAGCCAAGGGCTAGCGGAGCCAGGGGAGACCCAGTACTTC

j_gene: TRBJ2-5
d_gene: -
abundance: many
v_gene: TRBV7-2
len: 17
CDR3aa: CASSLRRGLSGLETQYF
CDR3nt: TGTGCCAGCAGCTTAAGGAGGGGCCTCTCAGGGCTAGAGACCCAGTACTTC

j_gene: TRBJ2-1
d_gene: TRBD2
abundance: many
v_gene: TRBV4-1
len: 15
CDR3aa: CASSAGLAGGNEQFF
CDR3nt: TGCGCCAGCAGCGCGGGACTAGCGGGGGGCAATGAGCAGTTCTTC

j_gene: TRBJ1-4
d_gene: TRBD1
abundance: many
v_gene: TRBV11-2
len: 15
CDR3aa: CASRGQTATNEKLFF
CDR3nt: TGTGCCAGCCGGGGACAGACCGCAACTAATGAAAAACTGTTTTTT